The source of this TCR beta chain is a study of shared clonotypes between healthy human individuals. Study-wide results and limits: As a rule, naive subsets had a larger estimated richness than memory subsets. Clonotypes shared by all four donors outscored non-shared clonotypes in generation probability.

Data came from immunoSEQ multiplex PCR; TCRdb stores just in-frame clones and leaves some out. The sample holds 2 million to 2.5 million clones, roughly 94% seen once. Note on this clone: Its antigen is undetermined.

In germline, CDR1 is ENHRY, CDR2 SYGVKD. V was cut by 2 bases and J by 5 bases, with 9 bases left in between. This CDR3 has 13 amino acids. The sequenced sample was naive CD4+ T cells sorted from blood. The subset here: CD45RA+ positively selected. The V gene is TRBV10-3, the J gene TRBJ1-1; D is unresolved. This sequence originates from a man between 18 and 35 years old in good health. The CDR3: CAISEAFGTEAFF. The CDR3 DNA sequence: TGTGCCATCAGTGAGGCCTTCGGGACTGAAGCTTTCTTT.